Below, 27 T cell receptor beta chains from the same sample are listed, as sequenced in a study of T-cell memory formation after mild COVID-19. TCRdb processed the 5' RACE reads anew with MiXCR; each CDR3 protein has one entry. The sample has roughly 100,000 distinct CDR3 sequences, roughly 12% seen once; the top ten hold approximately 30%. Sequencing used PBMCs or a T cell subset sorted from them (not recorded which). All receptors come from an adult woman who had mild COVID-19 (a few samples of this study predate the infection). Cell type and time point are not known.

This clonotype appeared a few times. V gene TRBV15 combines with J gene TRBJ2-5; 16 nucleotides match TRBD2. J gave up 5 bases and V 8 bases, and 14 bases lay outside the gene matches. The CDR3 consists of 18 residues. Per germline, CDR1 LNHNV and CDR2 YYDKDF (reference sequence). In DNA form, the CDR3 reads TGTGCCACCGGGGAGGGACTAGCGGGAGGGTCCACCCACGAGACCCAGTACTTC. It is translated as CATGEGLAGGSTHETQYF.

CDR3 protein: CASSFSLVAYNEQFF. Here the CDR3 DNA reads TGTGCCAGCAGCTTCAGCCTAGTAGCCTACAATGAGCAGTTCTTC. This chain joins TRBV7-9 and TRBJ2-1; D call uncertain. The CDR3 loop spans 15 amino acids. Trimming took 3 bases from V and 2 from J, leaving 11 bases between them. CDR1 is SEHNR and CDR2 is FQNEAQ in the germline V gene (reference sequence).

This clonotype was seen more than once but under ten times. The chain is built from TRBV5-1 and TRBJ2-1; D unresolved. Germline-derived CDR1 and CDR2 are SGHRS and YFSETQ. This CDR3 region has 12 residues. V was trimmed by 3 bases and J by 7 bases, leaving 8 bases between them. The CDR3 DNA follows: TGCGCCAGCAGCTCGTATGGGAATGAGCAGTTCTTC. Translating gives CASSSYGNEQFF.

This clonotype was detected only a few times. This chain connects TRBV12-3 or TRBV12-4 to TRBJ1-2; D call uncertain. Deletions cut 6 bases from V and 6 bases from J, with 8 bases between. The length of the CDR3 is 11 residues. The CDR3 DNA reads as TGTGCCAGCAGGAACCGTGATGGCTACACCTTC. Protein product: CASRNRDGYTF.

This clonotype has just a few counts. The J gene is TRBJ2-5, the V gene TRBV29-1; tentatively, D is TRBD1 or TRBD2 (5 bases each). The germline V gene encodes CDR1 SQVTM and CDR2 ANQGSEA. Trimming stripped 8 bases from V and 5 bases from J, with 12 bases between. The CDR3 spans 11 residues. Written as DNA, the CDR3 is TGCAGCCCCGGCGAGGGGGAGACCCAGTACTTC. Protein product: CSPGEGETQYF. The whole variable domain, filled in from reference TRBV29-1 and TRBJ2-5, reads SAVISQKPSRDICQRGTSLTIQCQVDSQVTMMFWYRQQPGQSLTLIATANQGSEATYESGFVIDKFPISRPNLTFSTLTVSNMSPEDSSIYLCSPGEGETQYFGPGTRLLVL.

Only a few counts were recorded for this clonotype. The chain joins TRBV5-6 to TRBJ2-1, with 9 bases aligning to TRBD1. The CDR3 length is 15 residues. V dropped 0 bases and J dropped 8; count of bases not matched to a gene: 6. Germline lookup yields CDR1 SGHDT and CDR2 YYEEEE. CDR3 region: CASSLDATGGDEQFF. CDR3 DNA: TGTGCCAGCAGCTTGGATGCTACAGGGGGCGATGAGCAGTTCTTC.

The chain links TRBV12-3 or TRBV12-4 to TRBJ1-3; the D gene is possibly TRBD1 (6 bases). This CDR3 has 14 residues. Trimming took off 6 bases at V and 1 base at J, with 10 bases between the two ends. This chain's CDR3 is CASSRDTSGNTIYF. The CDR3 DNA reads as TGTGCCAGCAGCCGGGACACTTCTGGAAACACCATATATTTT.

This clonotype was seen many times. The J gene is TRBJ2-3, the V gene TRBV12-3 or TRBV12-4; D call uncertain. The CDR3 length is 13 residues. V was cut by 5 bases and J by 6 bases, with 12 bases left in between. CDR3 sequence reads: CASSPPTWDTQYF. The CDR3, as DNA: TGTGCCAGCAGTCCCCCCACGTGGGATACGCAGTATTTT.

The CDR3 nucleotides are TGCGCCAGCAGCCAAGATAGGCTATCTGGGGCCAACGTCCTGACTTTC. The encoded protein is CASSQDRLSGANVLTF. The chain links TRBV4-3 to TRBJ2-6, with D unclear. V was shortened by 0 bases and J by 1 base, with 7 bases between the two germline ends. The CDR3 has 16 residues. Germline assignment: CDR1 LGHNA and CDR2 YSLEER.

CDR3 sequence reads: CSVEDRPAAGSYEQYF. In nucleotides, the CDR3 is TGCAGCGTTGAAGATCGGCCGGCGGCAGGCTCTTACGAGCAGTACTTC. The chain is built from TRBV29-1 and TRBJ2-7; D ambiguous. V was clipped by 0 bases and J by 4 bases, with 19 bases between them. This CDR3 spans 16 amino acids. CDR1 is SQVTM, CDR2 ANQGSEA, per germline.

This clonotype was observed a few times. One end of the junction does not line up with germline, which may come from a read error. The chain couples TRBV27 to TRBJ1-4; 8 bases map to TRBD1. In germline, CDR1 is MNHEY, CDR2 SMNVEV (reference sequence). The CDR3 totals 17 residues. The CDR3 spells CASSFRQGASTNEKLFF. In nucleotides, the CDR3 is TGCGCCAGCAGTTTTAGGCAGGGGGCATCAACTAATGAAAAACTGTTTTTT.

The chain uses TRBV7-8 and TRBJ2-7, with 9 bases aligning to TRBD1. Germline V lookup: CDR1 SGHVS, CDR2 FQNEAQ. This CDR3 is built from 14 residues. Germline trimming cut 1 base from V and 4 bases from J; bases unmatched to any gene: 2. CDR3 in DNA: TGTGCCAGCAGCTTAGGGGACAGGGTGTACGAGCAGTACTTC. It translates to CASSLGDRVYEQYF.

This clonotype was counted a few times. The rearrangement links TRBV19 to TRBJ2-1; D gene ambiguous. Per the germline V gene, CDR1 is LNHDA and CDR2 is SQIVND (reference sequence). V was shortened by 2 bases and J by 0 bases, with 8 bases between the two germline ends. This CDR3 is built from 15 residues. For the CDR3, the DNA is TGTGCCAGTAGTATACAGGCCGGCTCCTACAATGAGCAGTTCTTC. This gives the protein CASSIQAGSYNEQFF.

This clonotype was detected a few times. The J gene is TRBJ2-1, the V gene TRBV7-9; D unclear. CDR1 is SEHNR, CDR2 FQNEAQ, per germline (reference sequence). The CDR3 covers 10 residues. V was clipped by 4 bases and J by 9 bases, with 4 bases between them. The CDR3 protein is CASSYTEQFF. The CDR3 nucleotides read TGTGCCAGCAGCTATACTGAGCAGTTCTTC.

The rearrangement uses TRBV18 and TRBJ2-5, with 10 bases aligning to TRBD1. The germline V gene has CDR1 KGHSH and CDR2 LQKENI. V dropped 0 bases and J dropped 5; count of bases not matched to a gene: 3. The CDR3 length is 15 residues. This chain's CDR3 is CASSPPDRGRETQYF. The CDR3 region has the DNA TGTGCCAGCTCACCACCCGACAGGGGGCGGGAGACCCAGTACTTC.

The chain carries TRBV5-4 and TRBJ2-6, with TRBD2 identical over 8 bases. Germline V CDR1 and CDR2: SGHNT, YYREEE (reference sequence). This CDR3 has 17 residues. Unmatched junction bases numbered 2, after V lost 0 bases and J lost 0 bases. This chain's CDR3 is CASSLAGGLSGANVLTF. The CDR3 nucleotides read TGTGCCAGCAGCTTGGCGGGGGGGCTCTCTGGGGCCAACGTCCTGACTTTC. Supplemented by reference TRBV5-4 and TRBJ2-6, the full variable domain reads ETGVTQSPTHLIKTRGQQVTLRCSSQSGHNTVSWYQQALGQGPQFIFQYYREEENGRGNFPPRFSGLQFPNYSSELNVNALELDDSALYLCASSLAGGLSGANVLTFGAGSRLTVL.

This clonotype was detected a few times. The chain has TRBV7-8 and TRBJ1-6; D not certain. This CDR3 is 17 amino acids long. Looked up from germline, CDR1 is SGHVS and CDR2 is FQNEAQ. V was clipped by 1 base and J by 0 bases, with 10 bases between them. The CDR3 DNA reads TGTGCCAGCAGCTTAGAAGGCGTCAACTCCTATAATTCACCCCTCCACTTT. Its protein is CASSLEGVNSYNSPLHF.

A few counts support this clonotype. In nucleotides, the CDR3 is TGTGCCAGCACACCCACGGGCCCGGGGGCGGAGACCCAGTACTTC. Residues: CASTPTGPGAETQYF. The chain carries TRBV7-8 and TRBJ2-5, with D perhaps matching TRBD1 or TRBD2 (6 bases each). V was clipped by 7 bases and J by 5 bases, with 20 bases between them. Germline assignment: CDR1 SGHVS and CDR2 FQNEAQ. The length of the CDR3 is 15 residues.

There are a few counts of this clonotype. The chain joins TRBV12-3 or TRBV12-4 to TRBJ1-1; TRBD1 matches 9 bases. The CDR3 spans 15 residues. The J segment lost 6 bases and the V segment lost 5 bases, leaving 10 bases of the junction unmatched. The CDR3 DNA is TGTGCCAGCAGTGCTTTCGGGGACAGGGTGCCTGAAGCTTTCTTT. It is translated as CASSAFGDRVPEAFF.

The chain has TRBV15 and TRBJ2-7; 7 bases map to TRBD1. Germline V gene lookup returns CDR1 LNHNV and CDR2 YYDKDF (reference sequence). The CDR3 is 15 residues long. V was pared by 5 bases and J by 2 bases, with 9 bases of the junction left unmatched. In nucleotides, the CDR3 is TGTGCCACCAGCCCCGACAGGGCAAAAGCCTACGAGCAGTACTTC. It is translated as CATSPDRAKAYEQYF.

This clonotype turned up a few times. The rearrangement links TRBV4-1 to TRBJ1-4; D unresolved. Germline lookup yields CDR1 MGHRA and CDR2 YSYEKL. The CDR3 covers 14 residues. V shed 0 bases and J shed 6 bases, with 8 bases lying between them. CDR3 residues: CASSQDPLDEKLFF. The DNA for the CDR3 is TGCGCCAGCAGCCAAGACCCATTGGATGAAAAACTGTTTTTT.

This clonotype has more than one count but fewer than ten. The V and J genes are TRBV6-5 and TRBJ2-6; possibly TRBD1 for D (6 bases). Germline V gene data show CDR1 as MNHEY and CDR2 as SVGAGI. The CDR3 consists of 20 residues. The V gene lost 0 bases and the J gene lost 0 bases, with 18 bases spanning the gap. This CDR3 is CASSYSNYDRISSGANVLTF. In nucleotides, the CDR3 is TGTGCCAGCAGTTACTCGAATTACGACAGGATAAGCTCTGGGGCCAACGTCCTGACTTTC.

This clonotype has more than one count but fewer than ten. The chain is built from TRBV4-1 and TRBJ1-6, with D possibly matching TRBD1 (5 bases). The CDR3 has 14 amino acids. The V end was cut by 0 bases, the J end by 12 bases, with 12 bases between. Germline V gene lookup returns CDR1 MGHRA and CDR2 YSYEKL. The CDR3 reads CASSQDWDDQPLHF. The CDR3 DNA sequence: TGCGCCAGCAGCCAAGATTGGGACGACCAACCCCTCCACTTT.

The rearrangement links TRBV2 to TRBJ2-7; no clear D gene. The germline CDR1 and CDR2 sequences are SNHLY and FYNNEI. The CDR3 consists of 13 residues. The germline V and J ends were trimmed by 3 bases and 5 bases, with 11 bases remaining between them. This CDR3 reads CASSESQPNEQYF. The CDR3 DNA follows: TGTGCCAGCAGTGAGAGTCAGCCAAACGAGCAGTACTTC.

In its sample, this clonotype was seen many times. The J gene is TRBJ2-3, the V gene TRBV7-8; no clear D. Germline V gene data show CDR1 as SGHVS and CDR2 as FQNEAQ. The V gene lost 2 bases and the J gene lost 4 bases, with 10 bases spanning the gap. This CDR3 has 14 amino acids. For the CDR3, the DNA is TGTGCCAGCAGCTTATTGGGGTACGCAGATACGCAGTATTTT. Its translation is CASSLLGYADTQYF.

The genes are TRBV4-1 and TRBJ2-5; 13 bases map to TRBD2. V dropped 4 bases and J dropped 5; count of bases not matched to a gene: 7. Germline values: CDR1 MGHRA, CDR2 YSYEKL. The CDR3 has 16 residues. The CDR3 region is CASSPRTSGGVETQYF. As DNA, the CDR3 is TGCGCCAGCAGCCCCCGGACTAGCGGGGGAGTTGAGACCCAGTACTTC.

The DNA for the CDR3 is TGTGCCTGGGTTGAGCTAGGTGAGCAGTTCTTC. This sequence encodes CAWVELGEQFF. The V and J genes are TRBV30 and TRBJ2-1; D is undetermined. The CDR3 extends over 11 amino acids. The V end was cut by 5 bases, the J end by 9 bases, with 11 bases between. CDR1 and CDR2 (germline): GTSNPN, SVGIG (reference sequence).